These 18 T cell receptor beta chains share one sample of origin, sequenced in a study of blood T cells in healthy people across ages. For the second PCR, which ran for roughly 7 to 11 cycles, a sample-barcoded 5' primer and a J-beta primer mix were used. MiXCR, run by TCRdb on the 5' RACE reads, gives a single entry per CDR3 protein. The table shows approximately 760,000 distinct CDR3 sequences, with approximately 25% occurring only once. This sample was shared with a second study, whose subject was T cells of mothers and their children.

Sequenced material: blood. Receptors were obtained from a boy between 10 and 17 years old in good health.

A few counts support this clonotype. The chain recombines TRBV20-1 with TRBJ1-6; 7 nucleotides agree with TRBD1. The CDR3 runs to 15 residues. CDR1 is DFQATT, CDR2 SNEGSKA, per germline (reference sequence). Trimming cost V 2 bases and J 8 bases; bases outside gene matches: 9. The CDR3 protein is CSARPPGQTYSPLHF. In DNA, the CDR3 is TGCAGTGCTAGACCCCCGGGACAGACTTATTCACCCCTCCACTTT.

This clonotype has a handful of counts. The chain has TRBV15 and TRBJ1-2, with D unclear. The germline V and J ends were trimmed by 0 bases and 8 bases, with 19 bases remaining between them. In germline, CDR1 is LNHNV, CDR2 YYDKDF (reference sequence). CDR3 length: 16 residues. CDR3 in amino acids: CATSRDESLGSYGYTF. The CDR3 DNA sequence: TGTGCCACCAGCAGAGATGAGTCGCTAGGTAGCTACGGCTACACCTTC.

The sample holds a few counts of this clonotype. The CDR3 DNA sequence: TGTGCCAGCAGCCAAGGAGGAGGGAGGAACAATGAGCAGTTCTTC. Translation: CASSQGGGRNNEQFF. The rearrangement uses TRBV3-1 and TRBJ2-5; weak D call: TRBD2 (6 bases). The assigned J gene may be wrong: the sequence end matches TRBJ2-1 better. The germline gives CDR1 LGHDT, CDR2 YNNKEL (reference sequence). CDR3 length: 15 residues.

This clonotype was seen a few times. V gene TRBV28 combines with J gene TRBJ1-4, with D perhaps matching TRBD1 (5 bases). The germline V gene has CDR1 MDHEN and CDR2 SYDVKM. Trimming cost V 5 bases and J 3 bases, with 25 bases left between them. The length of the CDR3 is 19 residues. Here the CDR3 reads CASSLDRVTPFKANEKLFF. DNA of the CDR3: TGTGCCAGCAGTCTCGACAGAGTGACTCCATTCAAAGCTAATGAAAAACTGTTTTTT.

On this clonotype itself: The germline gene is not matched at one end of the junction; a read error may be the cause. In nucleotides, the CDR3 is TGTGCCGGCAGTTTGGGCGGGGAAGAGACCCAGTACTTC. This translates into CAGSLGGEETQYF. The chain employs TRBV12-3 or TRBV12-4 and TRBJ2-5; maybe TRBD2 (6 bases). The length of the CDR3 is 13 residues.

This clonotype has just a few counts. The genes are TRBV9 and TRBJ2-5; weak D call: TRBD1 (6 bases). This CDR3 region has 15 residues. The germline V gene has CDR1 SGDLS and CDR2 YYNGEE. Trimming cost V 0 bases and J 4 bases, with 13 bases left between them. CDR3 in amino acids: CASSVEGVGAETQYF. CDR3 coding DNA: TGTGCCAGCAGCGTAGAGGGGGTTGGGGCAGAGACCCAGTACTTC. The full variable domain, completed using reference TRBV9 and TRBJ2-5, is DSGVTQTPKHLITATGQRVTLRCSPRSGDLSVYWYQQSLDQGLQFLIQYYNGEERAKGNILERFSAQQFPDLHSELNLSSLELGDSALYFCASSVEGVGAETQYFGPGTRLLVL.

In its sample, this clonotype was seen a few times. The rearrangement links TRBV9 to TRBJ2-3; D uncertain. Germline CDR1 is SGDLS and CDR2 is YYNGEE. V gave up 4 bases and J gave up 6 bases, with 12 bases separating them. This CDR3 contains 13 residues. The CDR3 DNA sequence: TGTGCCAGCAGCCCGAGACCGCCCGATACGCAGTATTTT. Translating it yields CASSPRPPDTQYF.

The chain recombines TRBV6-1 with TRBJ1-5; 7 bases align to TRBD1. Germline trimming cut 1 base from V and 7 bases from J; bases unmatched to any gene: 7. The CDR3 covers 15 residues. Germline values: CDR1 MNHNS, CDR2 SASEGT. The CDR3 DNA reads as TGTGCCAGCAGTGAAGGCCAGGGGGTATGGCAGCCCCAGCATTTT. Protein: CASSEGQGVWQPQHF.

This chain joins TRBV6-5 and TRBJ1-1; D ambiguous. V gave up 4 bases and J gave up 0 bases, with 9 bases separating them. This CDR3 comprises 14 residues. Germline CDR1 reads MNHEY; CDR2 reads SVGAGI. The CDR3 sequence is CASSSTDLNTEAFF. CDR3 DNA sequence: TGTGCCAGCAGTTCCACCGACCTGAACACTGAAGCTTTCTTT.

This chain connects TRBV28 to TRBJ2-5, with a tentative D call TRBD2 (5 bases). Germline V CDR1 and CDR2: MDHEN, SYDVKM. This CDR3 is 16 amino acids long. Trimming shortened V by 7 bases and J by 5 bases, and 23 bases separated the two germline ends. The chain's CDR3 is CASTQTLALGGETQYF. The CDR3 DNA is TGTGCCAGCACCCAAACCCTTGCTTTGGGCGGGGAGACCCAGTACTTC.

This clonotype was picked up a small number of times. The chain couples TRBV29-1 to TRBJ1-1; no reliable D call. V gave up 4 bases and J gave up 4 bases, with 22 bases separating them. CDR3 length equals 16 residues. The germline gives CDR1 SQVTM, CDR2 ANQGSEA. This CDR3 is CSVVAEGFGLGTEAFF. DNA for the CDR3: TGCAGCGTTGTTGCGGAAGGGTTTGGTCTGGGCACTGAAGCTTTCTTT.

As DNA, the CDR3 is TGTGCCAGCAGAACTAACAGGGGGCGATCGGGCACTGAAGCTTTCTTT. This sequence encodes CASRTNRGRSGTEAFF. The chain is built from TRBV6-2 or TRBV6-3 and TRBJ1-1; TRBD1 matches 9 bases. Germline CDR1 is MNHEY and CDR2 is SVGEGT. The CDR3 is 16 residues long. Trimming took 6 bases from V and 4 from J; bases not matched to a gene: 12.

This clonotype was detected only a few times. The chain is built from TRBV3-1 and TRBJ1-4, with D hard to call. Germline CDR1 reads LGHDT; CDR2 reads YNNKEL (reference sequence). The CDR3 is 15 residues long. V was pared by 1 base and J by 6 bases, with 12 bases between. The CDR3 nucleotides are TGTGCCAGCAGCCAAGCATTCCTAGAGGATGAAAAACTGTTTTTT. Its translation is CASSQAFLEDEKLFF.

This clonotype was seen more than once but under ten times. The chain couples TRBV4-2 to TRBJ2-1; the match to TRBD2 covers 10 bases. The CDR3 length is 13 residues. Germline-derived CDR1 and CDR2 are LGHNA and YNFKEQ. After removal of 3 bases from V and 8 bases from J, the junction contained 1 base not matched to a gene. The CDR3 reads CASSQSGGDEQFF. The CDR3 nucleotides read TGTGCCAGCAGCCAGAGCGGGGGGGATGAGCAGTTCTTC.

This chain connects TRBV7-2 to TRBJ2-7; tentatively, D is TRBD1 (6 bases). There are 15 residues in the CDR3. Trimming stripped 0 bases from V and 1 base from J, with 10 bases between. Germline V CDR1 and CDR2: SGHTA, FQGNSA. The CDR3 bases are TGTGCCAGCAGCTTAGCGCGACAGGCTTCCTACGAGCAGTACTTC. This sequence encodes CASSLARQASYEQYF.

A few counts support this clonotype. The V and J genes are TRBV15 and TRBJ2-5, with no clear D. The J call may be in error: the DNA end matches TRBJ2-7 better. From germline, CDR1 is LNHNV and CDR2 YYDKDF (reference sequence). The CDR3 has 14 residues. The CDR3 DNA is TGTGCCACCGGGAACAGCCCTCTCCACTACGAGCAGTACTTC. Translated: CATGNSPLHYEQYF.

This clonotype was counted a few times. V is TRBV28 and J is TRBJ2-1; D is perhaps TRBD2 (5 bases). The better agreement between TRBJ2-7 and the DNA end casts doubt on the J call. CDR1 MDHEN and CDR2 SYDVKM come from the germline V gene. This CDR3 contains 15 residues. The CDR3 loop reads CASSPYSGSSYEQYF. CDR3 bases: TGTGCCAGCAGTCCTTACAGTGGGAGCTCCTACGAGCAGTACTTC.

The chain links TRBV7-3 to TRBJ2-3; 14 bases line up with TRBD2. The germline gives CDR1 SGHTA, CDR2 FQGTGA. CDR3 length equals 17 residues. Germline trimming cut 5 bases from V and 1 base from J; bases unmatched to any gene: 5. The CDR3 DNA reads as TGTGCCAGCAGCCCAGGGACTAGCGGGGGAGGCACAGATACGCAGTATTTT. Protein product: CASSPGTSGGGTDTQYF.